What follows is one T cell receptor (beta chain) and its context. Here immunoSEQ multiplex PCR was the method, and the copy in TCRdb shows in-frame clones only, minus some. The table lists around 100,000 clones, 88% of them singletons. The V end was cut by 8 bases, the J end by 4 bases, with 24 bases between. The CDR3 has 17 residues. Per germline, CDR1 SGDLS and CDR2 YYNGEE. This sample is part of a study of control samples from healthy donors and cancer patients. This clonotype was sampled from a young man in good health. The sequenced sample consisted of blood. This chain uses TRBV9 with TRBJ2-2, with D possibly called TRBD1 or TRBD2 (5 bases each). CDR3 nucleotides: TGTGCCAGTAACCGGGACCCTCAGCTAAGGGGCACCGGGGAGCTGTTTTTT. Protein product: CASNRDPQLRGTGELFF.